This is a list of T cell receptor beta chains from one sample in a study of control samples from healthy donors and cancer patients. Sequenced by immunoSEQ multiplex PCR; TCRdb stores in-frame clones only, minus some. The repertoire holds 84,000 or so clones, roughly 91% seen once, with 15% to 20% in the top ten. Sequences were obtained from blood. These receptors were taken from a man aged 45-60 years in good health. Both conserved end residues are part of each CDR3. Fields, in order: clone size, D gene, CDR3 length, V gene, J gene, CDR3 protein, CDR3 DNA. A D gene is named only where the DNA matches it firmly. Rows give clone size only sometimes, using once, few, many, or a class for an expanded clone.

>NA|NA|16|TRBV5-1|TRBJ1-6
CASTTGSRGANSPLHF
TGCGCCAGTACCACGGGGTCAAGGGGCGCTAATTCACCCCTCCACTTT
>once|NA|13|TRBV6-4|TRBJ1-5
CASSEGVGQPQHF
TGTGCCAGCAGTGAAGGGGTAGGACAGCCCCAGCATTTT
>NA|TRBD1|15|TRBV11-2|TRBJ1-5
CASSLGDREDQPQHF
TGTGCCAGCAGCTTGGGTGACAGGGAGGATCAGCCCCAGCATTTT
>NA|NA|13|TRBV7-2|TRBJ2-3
CASSLRALDTQYF
TGTGCCAGCAGCTTAAGGGCGCTCGATACGCAGTATTTT
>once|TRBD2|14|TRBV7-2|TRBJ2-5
CASISGLAVETQYF
TGTGCCAGCATCTCGGGACTAGCGGTAGAGACCCAGTACTTC
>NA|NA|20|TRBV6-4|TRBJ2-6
CASSDPEGTSYGAGANVLTF
TGTGCCAGCAGTGACCCCGAGGGGACATCATATGGCGCTGGGGCCAACGTCCTGACTTTC
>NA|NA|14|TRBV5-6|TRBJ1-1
CASSYDIRGSEAFF
TGTGCCAGCAGCTACGATATCAGGGGAAGTGAAGCTTTCTTT
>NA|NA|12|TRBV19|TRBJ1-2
CASSPQGTPYTF
TGTGCCAGTAGTCCGCAGGGGACACCCTACACCTTC
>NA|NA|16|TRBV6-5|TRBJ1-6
CASSYSSGNNPSPLHF
TGTGCCAGCAGTTACTCTTCTGGCAACAACCCTTCACCCCTCCACTTT
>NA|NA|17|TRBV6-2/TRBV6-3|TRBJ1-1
CASSYPEGLGTNTEAFF
TGTGCCAGCAGTTACCCAGAGGGCTTGGGCACGAACACTGAAGCTTTCTTT